The 25 T cell receptor beta chains below all came from one sample that was sequenced in a study of cytomegalovirus exposure and HLA in healthy donors. Both 60 Vbeta primers and 13 Jbeta primers went into the PCR. TCRdb's table, derived via immunoSEQ multiplex PCR, lists solely in-frame clones and lacks some. The sample records 150,000 to 160,000 clones, about 80% being singletons. Sequencing used PBMCs. The receptors stem from a man aged 25 to 40 in good health and CMV-seropositive.

The V gene is TRBV18, the J gene TRBJ2-5; no clear D gene. V lost 4 bases and J 11 bases, leaving 17 bases between the germline ends. Germline CDR1 reads KGHSH; CDR2 reads LQKENI. CDR3 length: 13 amino acids. The DNA for the CDR3 is TGTGCCAGCTCACGAGAGAAAACTGGGCAGCAGTACTTC. It yields the protein CASSREKTGQQYF.

This rearrangement joins TRBV27 to TRBJ2-2; 7 nucleotides line up with TRBD2. The V gene end was trimmed by 1 base and the J gene end by 4 bases; junction bases not matched to a gene: 9. This CDR3 spans 17 amino acids. CDR1 and CDR2 from the germline V gene are MNHEY and SMNVEV (reference sequence). CDR3 coding DNA: TGTGCCAGCAGTTTATGGGGGGAGGGGTCAGGCACCGGGGAGCTGTTTTTT. As protein: CASSLWGEGSGTGELFF.

This clone was detected once. The chain has TRBV6-5 and TRBJ2-2; 11 bases map to TRBD2. CDR3 length: 16 amino acids. Germline V gene lookup returns CDR1 MNHEY and CDR2 SVGAGI. V shed 2 bases and J 4 bases; nucleotides not matched to a gene: 3. CDR3 DNA: TGTGCCAGCAGTTACGAACTAGCGGGAGTCACCGGGGAGCTGTTTTTT. Translated: CASSYELAGVTGELFF.

To note about this clone: The same CDR3 can be traced to other DNA sequences in this sample. The chain links TRBV6-5 to TRBJ2-5; D is uncertain. From germline, CDR1 is MNHEY and CDR2 SVGAGI. Trimming took 4 bases from V and 1 from J, leaving 4 bases between them. CDR3 length: 12 amino acids. CDR3 loop: CASSSLQETQYF. CDR3 nucleotides: TGTGCCAGCAGTTCCCTCCAAGAGACCCAGTACTTC.

V and J are TRBV5-5 and TRBJ2-7; D may be TRBD2 (6 bases). The CDR3 has 14 residues. The germline V gene has CDR1 SGHKS and CDR2 YYEKEE (reference sequence). The ends were cut back, 0 bases at V and 1 base at J, with 8 bases in the middle. CDR3 protein: CASSLVGGSYEQYF. For the CDR3, the DNA is TGTGCCAGCAGCTTGGTCGGGGGTTCCTACGAGCAGTACTTC.

V and J are TRBV9 and TRBJ1-1, with unresolved D. Germline CDR1 SGDLS, CDR2 YYNGEE. The CDR3 runs to 11 residues. V lost 4 bases and J lost 6, with 7 bases in between. CDR3 sequence (DNA): TGTGCCAGCAGCATCCTTGCTGAAGCTTTCTTT. It translates to CASSILAEAFF.

This clone was seen once. The chain combines TRBV2 with TRBJ2-6; 9 positions agree with TRBD1. The CDR3 sequence is 16 residues long. Looked up from germline, CDR1 is SNHLY and CDR2 is FYNNEI. V shed 10 bases and J 0 bases; nucleotides not matched to a gene: 7. As DNA, the CDR3 is TGTGCCAAGAACCGGGACAGGGCCTCTGGGGCCAACGTCCTGACTTTC. Translation: CAKNRDRASGANVLTF.

The DNA of the CDR3 is TGTGCCAGCAGTTCCCCCCTAGCGGGACTATATAATGAGCAGTTCTTC. Encoded protein: CASSSPLAGLYNEQFF. The rearrangement joins TRBV6-5 to TRBJ2-1, with 9 bases lining up with TRBD2. The germline gives CDR1 MNHEY, CDR2 SVGAGI. CDR3 length: 16 amino acids. V was pared by 4 bases and J by 7 bases, with 11 bases of the junction left unmatched.

This rearrangement joins TRBV7-3 to TRBJ1-1, with a weak D call TRBD1 (6 bases). CDR3 length: 14 residues. V was pared by 5 bases and J by 1 base, with 11 bases between. Germline V gene sequence: CDR1 SGHTA, CDR2 FQGTGA. The CDR3 DNA reads as TGTGCCAGCAGCCAACAGGGTTCGAACACTGAAGCTTTCTTT. Encoded protein: CASSQQGSNTEAFF. Drawing the rest from reference TRBV7-3 and TRBJ1-1, the complete variable domain is GAGVSQTPSNKVTEKGKYVELRCDPISGHTALYWYRQSLGQGPEFLIYFQGTGAADDSGLPNDRFFAVRPEGSVSTLKIQRTERGDSAVYLCASSQQGSNTEAFFGQGTRLTVV.

This rearrangement joins TRBV2 to TRBJ2-7; TRBD2 matches at 9 bases. With 3 bases clipped from V and 1 base from J, the junction kept 7 bases outside the gene matches. The germline V gene has CDR1 SNHLY and CDR2 FYNNEI. CDR3 size: 16 residues. The CDR3 protein is CASSDQREVGSYEQYF. CDR3 sequence (DNA): TGTGCCAGCAGTGACCAGCGGGAGGTCGGATCCTACGAGCAGTACTTC.

This sequence joins TRBV5-6 and TRBJ1-5, with TRBD1 matching over 7 bases. Germline values: CDR1 SGHDT, CDR2 YYEEEE. The J segment lost 11 bases and the V segment lost 4 bases, leaving 12 bases of the junction unmatched. This CDR3 region has 14 residues. The CDR3 nucleotides are TGTGCCAGCAGCCTCAGGGACAGCTTGGGGACCCAGCATTTT. Translating gives CASSLRDSLGTQHF.

The CDR3 protein is CASSEERAEQYF. CDR3 nucleotides: TGTGCCAGCAGTGAAGAGCGGGCCGAGCAGTACTTC. The V call is TRBV6-1, the J call TRBJ2-7, with D perhaps matching TRBD2 (6 bases). Trimming stripped 1 base from V and 6 bases from J, with 7 bases between. CDR1 is MNHNS and CDR2 is SASEGT in the germline V gene. CDR3 length: 12 amino acids.

The count of this clone is one. At one end the junction does not follow the germline gene, possibly because of a read error. The chain has TRBV19 and TRBJ2-6; D is ambiguous. The germline gives CDR1 LNHDA, CDR2 SQIVND (reference sequence). The length of the CDR3 is 15 residues. The CDR3 protein is CASGILLSGANVLTF. The CDR3 nucleotides are TGTGCCAGTGGTATCTTACTCTCTGGGGCCAACGTCCTGACTTTC.

This chain joins TRBV4-1 and TRBJ2-1, with TRBD2 identical over 11 bases. Trimming took 6 bases from V and 3 from J; bases not matched to a gene: 13. Looked up from germline, CDR1 is MGHRA and CDR2 is YSYEKL. The CDR3 consists of 18 residues. CDR3 DNA sequence: TGCGCCAGCAGAAGGGGCCTAGCGGGAGGCCCAGACTACAATGAGCAGTTCTTC. It codes for CASRRGLAGGPDYNEQFF.

The chain links TRBV2 to TRBJ1-1, with D possibly matching TRBD1 (5 bases). Trimming cost V 0 bases and J 4 bases, with 9 bases left between them. The CDR3 runs to 14 residues. Germline V gene sequence: CDR1 SNHLY, CDR2 FYNNEI. The CDR3 is CASSEAKGRTEAFF. Here the CDR3 DNA reads TGTGCCAGCAGTGAAGCAAAGGGGCGCACTGAAGCTTTCTTT.

The rearrangement uses TRBV29-1 and TRBJ2-1; possible D gene TRBD2, 6 bases. The CDR3 extends over 15 amino acids. CDR1 and CDR2 from the germline V gene are SQVTM and ANQGSEA. The V gene lost 4 bases and the J gene lost 8 bases, with 21 bases spanning the gap. The CDR3 region has the DNA TGCAGCGTTGTTCCTACTAGCCCGTCCGTGGATGAGCAGTTCTTC. Translating gives CSVVPTSPSVDEQFF.

This sequence joins TRBV5-4 and TRBJ2-1; 7 bases are a match to TRBD1. The ends lost 2 bases at V and 5 bases at J; junction bases unmatched: 1. The CDR3 covers 13 residues. Germline V CDR1 and CDR2: SGHNT, YYREEE (reference sequence). The CDR3 protein is CASSFGQDNEQFF. The CDR3 region has the DNA TGTGCCAGCAGCTTCGGACAGGACAATGAGCAGTTCTTC.

This chain links TRBV4-2 with TRBJ2-7; 12 nucleotides align to TRBD2. Germline-derived CDR1 and CDR2 are LGHNA and YNFKEQ. The CDR3 is 14 amino acids. V gave up 4 bases and J gave up 7 bases; unmatched junction bases: 5. The CDR3 loop is CASSPRTSGMEQYF. The CDR3, as DNA: TGTGCCAGCAGCCCAAGGACTAGCGGGATGGAGCAGTACTTC.

The chain links TRBV6-5 to TRBJ2-1, with unresolved D. The V end lost 4 bases, the J end lost 9 bases, and 16 bases lay between the germline ends. CDR1 MNHEY and CDR2 SVGAGI come from the germline V gene. CDR3 length: 14 residues. The CDR3 DNA follows: TGTGCCAGCAGTTTCGGGTCCTTCGGCTCTGAGCAGTTCTTC. Translating gives CASSFGSFGSEQFF.

The V call is TRBV4-1, the J call TRBJ2-7, with D uncertain. V lost 1 base, J lost 0 bases, and 7 bases lay in between. Germline loops: CDR1 MGHRA, CDR2 YSYEKL. The CDR3 has 14 amino acids. CDR3 residues: CASSQGRSSYEQYF. In nucleotides, the CDR3 is TGCGCCAGCAGCCAAGGAAGGAGCTCCTACGAGCAGTACTTC.

In this sample, this clone turned up a few times. This sequence joins TRBV20-1 and TRBJ1-1; a possible D gene is TRBD1 (6 bases). CDR1 is DFQATT and CDR2 is SNEGSKA in the germline V gene (reference sequence). Between the trimmed V and J ends, which lost 5 bases and 6 bases, there was a span of 10 bases. The CDR3 runs to 11 residues. The CDR3 region has the DNA TGCAGTGCTCGCGAGGGGGCTGAAGCTTTCTTT. The encoded protein is CSAREGAEAFF.

The chain recombines TRBV28 with TRBJ1-1, with D possibly being TRBD1 (5 bases). Germline-derived CDR1 and CDR2 are MDHEN and SYDVKM. V gave up 4 bases and J gave up 1 base, with 22 bases separating them. The CDR3 loop spans 18 amino acids. CDR3 DNA: TGTGCCAGCAGTTCACCCGCCACCCTAACCCAGGGGAACACTGAAGCTTTCTTT. Protein: CASSSPATLTQGNTEAFF.

The genes are TRBV5-1 and TRBJ1-1; 12 bases match TRBD1. Trimming took 3 bases from V and 4 from J; bases not matched to a gene: 7. Germline CDR1 reads SGHRS; CDR2 reads YFSETQ. The CDR3 length is 16 residues. The CDR3 nucleotides read TGCGCCAGCAGCTCCGGGACAGGGGGCTGGGGCACTGAAGCTTTCTTT. It codes for CASSSGTGGWGTEAFF.

This sequence joins TRBV5-4 and TRBJ2-5; TRBD1 might be the D (6 bases). The end of the DNA fits TRBJ2-7 better, so the J call may be wrong. The CDR3 has 14 residues. Germline loops: CDR1 SGHNT, CDR2 YYREEE (reference sequence). The CDR3 protein is CASSLGAGDYEQYF. The CDR3 DNA follows: TGTGCCAGCAGCTTAGGGGCAGGGGACTACGAGCAGTACTTC.

The rearrangement uses TRBV10-3 and TRBJ2-3, with a weak D call TRBD1 (5 bases). The germline V gene has CDR1 ENHRY and CDR2 SYGVKD. The CDR3 runs to 15 residues. The V gene lost 4 bases and the J gene lost 0 bases, with 11 bases spanning the gap. DNA of the CDR3: TGTGCCATCAGTGTTGGGGCAACTAGCACAGATACGCAGTATTTT. Its translation: CAISVGATSTDTQYF.